This passage covers 11 T cell receptor beta chains from one sample sequenced in a study of blood T cell repertoires in COVID-19. Clones were sequenced by immunoSEQ multiplex PCR, and TCRdb holds only the in-frame ones, with some missing. There are some 240,000 clones in the sample; around 80% occur only once, and more than 1.2% lies in the top ten. The sample was peripheral blood. The source is a woman in her 40s who had recovered from COVID-19.

The chain is built from TRBV7-9 and TRBJ1-4; no firm D call. CDR1 and CDR2 (germline): SEHNR, FQNEAQ (reference sequence). The CDR3 loop spans 16 amino acids. V dropped 2 bases and J dropped 0 bases, with 10 bases sitting between them. CDR3 sequence: CASSLIAIATNEKLFF. The CDR3 region has the DNA TGTGCCAGCAGCTTAATAGCTATTGCAACTAATGAAAAACTGTTTTTT. The full variable domain, its missing parts supplied by reference TRBV7-9 and TRBJ1-4, is DTGVSQNPRHKITKRGQNVTFRCDPISEHNRLYWYRQTLGQGPEFLTYFQNEAQLEKSRLLSDRFSAERPKGSFSTLEIQRTEQGDSAMYLCASSLIAIATNEKLFFGSGTQLSVL.

This clone was recorded once. The chain is built from TRBV11-2 and TRBJ2-1, with 9 bases lining up with TRBD1. The V segment lost 4 bases and the J segment 3 bases; nucleotides outside the gene matches: 4. This CDR3 is built from 15 residues. Per germline, CDR1 SGHAT and CDR2 FQNNGV. The CDR3 spells CASSYPGQGYNEQFF. The CDR3 DNA follows: TGTGCCAGCAGCTATCCGGGACAGGGCTACAATGAGCAGTTCTTC.

This rearrangement joins TRBV5-4 to TRBJ2-5; tentative D call: TRBD2 (5 bases). Germline-derived CDR1 and CDR2 are SGHNT and YYREEE (reference sequence). Trimming took off 3 bases at V and 5 bases at J, with 14 bases between the two ends. This CDR3 is built from 14 residues. The CDR3 region has the DNA TGTGCCAGCAGCTCACCGGGAAGGCCCGAGACCCAGTACTTC. Translated: CASSSPGRPETQYF.

This clone appeared a single time. The V call is TRBV19, the J call TRBJ1-2; 8 bases map to TRBD1. Germline trimming cut 5 bases from V and 3 bases from J; bases unmatched to any gene: 5. The CDR3 spans 14 residues. CDR1 LNHDA and CDR2 SQIVND come from the germline V gene (reference sequence). CDR3 amino acids: CASSLLQGDYGYTF. In nucleotides, the CDR3 is TGTGCCAGTAGTCTCCTACAGGGGGACTATGGCTACACCTTC.

The rearrangement uses TRBV5-1 and TRBJ2-1, with D unclear. The CDR3 totals 12 residues. Germline assignment: CDR1 SGHRS and CDR2 YFSETQ. Trimming cost V 7 bases and J 6 bases, with 11 bases left between them. CDR3 in amino acids: CASGPLANEQFF. Written as DNA, the CDR3 is TGCGCCAGCGGTCCCCTGGCCAATGAGCAGTTCTTC.

The chain is built from TRBV5-8 and TRBJ2-3, with D hard to call. The length of the CDR3 is 14 residues. The V end was cut by 1 base, the J end by 2 bases, with 8 bases between. Germline-derived CDR1 and CDR2 are SGHTS and YDEGEE. CDR3 DNA sequence: TGTGCCAGCAGCTTGCCCCAGAACACAGATACGCAGTATTTT. Protein product: CASSLPQNTDTQYF.

V is TRBV3-1 (or the pseudogene TRBV3-2) and J is TRBJ2-7; 9 nucleotides agree with TRBD1. The CDR3 is 13 amino acids. The V segment lost 6 bases and the J segment 5 bases; nucleotides outside the gene matches: 5. Per the germline V gene, CDR1 is LGHDT and CDR2 is YNNKEL (reference sequence). The CDR3 DNA reads as TGTGCCAGCAGTCGCGACAGGGGGAACGAGCAGTACTTC. The encoded protein is CASSRDRGNEQYF.

This clone was observed a handful of times. For the CDR3, the DNA is TGTGCCAGCACGGACAGATACGAGCAGTACTTC. This gives the protein CASTDRYEQYF. V gene TRBV6-5 combines with J gene TRBJ2-7, with a possible D match to TRBD1 (6 bases). V lost 7 bases, J lost 4 bases, and 8 bases lay in between. This CDR3 is built from 11 residues. Germline V gives CDR1 MNHEY, CDR2 SVGAGI.

This rearrangement joins TRBV12-3 or TRBV12-4 to TRBJ1-1, with 7 bases identical to TRBD1. V was clipped by 6 bases and J by 6 bases; unmatched bases: 4. This CDR3 is built from 12 residues. CDR3 loop: CASRYRGSEAFF. The CDR3 nucleotides read TGTGCCAGCAGGTACAGGGGTTCTGAAGCTTTCTTT.

This clone was seen a few times. This specimen includes other DNA sequences encoding the same CDR3. The V call is TRBV7-2, the J call TRBJ2-7; 9 nucleotides match TRBD1. Germline lookup yields CDR1 SGHTA and CDR2 FQGNSA. V dropped 5 bases and J dropped 6; count of bases not matched to a gene: 8. The CDR3 runs 14 residues. CDR3 residues: CASSPGTGYGEQYF. Here the CDR3 DNA reads TGTGCCAGCAGCCCCGGGACAGGGTATGGCGAGCAGTACTTC.

The J gene is TRBJ1-1, the V gene TRBV29-1, with D possibly matching TRBD1 (6 bases). Per the germline V gene, CDR1 is SQVTM and CDR2 is ANQGSEA. The CDR3 runs to 13 residues. V gave up 3 bases and J gave up 0 bases, with 8 bases separating them. The CDR3 DNA follows: TGCAGCGTTGATCAGGGGATGAACACTGAAGCTTTCTTT. Its protein is CSVDQGMNTEAFF.